This TCR beta chain was identified during a study of T cell changes during pregnancy in multiple sclerosis. V dropped 1 base and J dropped 0 bases, with 21 bases sitting between them. CDR3 size: 19 residues. Germline V gives CDR1 MDHEN, CDR2 SYDVKM. The protocol was immunoSEQ multiplex PCR, while the TCRdb copy is restricted to in-frame clones and leaves out a portion. Seen here are more than 25,000 clones, roughly 87% observed once, and the top ten hold approximately 8.7%. This TCR came from a female donor with multiple sclerosis, enrolled in a pregnancy study. The material was CD8+ T cells from peripheral blood mononuclear cells, obtained in the first trimester of pregnancy. The chain couples TRBV28 to TRBJ2-5, with D tentatively TRBD2 (6 bases). The CDR3 loop is CASSLLAPGSGSDQETQYF. CDR3 sequence (DNA): TGTGCCAGCAGTTTATTGGCCCCAGGTAGCGGCTCTGACCAAGAGACCCAGTACTTC. Combining the CDR3 with reference TRBV28 and TRBJ2-5 gives the whole variable domain DVKVTQSSRYLVKRTGEKVFLECVQDMDHENMFWYRQDPGLGLRLIYFSYDVKMKEKGDIPEGYSVSREKKERFSLILESASTNQTSMYLCASSLLAPGSGSDQETQYFGPGTRLLVL.